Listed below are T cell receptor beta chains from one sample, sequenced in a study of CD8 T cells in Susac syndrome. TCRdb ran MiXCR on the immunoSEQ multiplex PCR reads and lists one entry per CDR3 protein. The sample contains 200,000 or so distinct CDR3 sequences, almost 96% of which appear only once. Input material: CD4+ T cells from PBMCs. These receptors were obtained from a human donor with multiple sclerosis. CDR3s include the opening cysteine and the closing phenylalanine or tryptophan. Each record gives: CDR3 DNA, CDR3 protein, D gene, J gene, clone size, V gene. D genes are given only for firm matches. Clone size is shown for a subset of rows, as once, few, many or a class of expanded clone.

TGCAGCGTTAAACAGGGATACGAGCAGTACTTC,CSVKQGYEQYF,NA,TRBJ2-7,few,TRBV29-1
TGTGCCAGCAGCATACGACAGGGGAGCACAGATACGCAGTATTTT,CASSIRQGSTDTQYF,TRBD1,TRBJ2-3,NA,TRBV13
TGTGCCAGCAGTTTCCGGGACAGGGGCTCCTACGAGCAGTACTTC,CASSFRDRGSYEQYF,TRBD1,TRBJ2-7,NA,TRBV12-3/TRBV12-4
TGCGCCAGCAGCTTGGGTGGCGGGACAGGGGATTATGAGCAGTTCTTC,CASSLGGGTGDYEQFF,TRBD1,TRBJ2-1,NA,TRBV5-1
TGTGCCAGCAGCTTAAGTCGCCAAAGCAATCAGCCCCAGCATTTT,CASSLSRQSNQPQHF,NA,TRBJ1-5,once,TRBV7-8
TGTGCCAGCAGTTTCGCAGGGGGGGACACTGAAGCTTTCTTT,CASSFAGGDTEAFF,TRBD1,TRBJ1-1,NA,TRBV28
TGTGCCAGCAGCGGCGCCGGGAGTGAGCAGTTCTTC,CASSGAGSEQFF,NA,TRBJ2-1,NA,TRBV9
TGTGCCTGCAGGGTCTACAATGAGCAGTTCTTC,CACRVYNEQFF,NA,TRBJ2-1,NA,TRBV2
TGTGCCAGCTCCGGGGCGAACTATGGCTACACCTTC,CASSGANYGYTF,NA,TRBJ1-2,few,TRBV12-3/TRBV12-4
TGTGCCAGCAGCCAAAGGGCCACTGAAGCTTTCTTT,CASSQRATEAFF,NA,TRBJ1-1,NA,TRBV3-1
TGTGCCAGCAGCCAAGAAGGGGAAAAACTGTTTTTT,CASSQEGEKLFF,NA,TRBJ1-4,NA,TRBV4-2
TGTGCCAGCAGGGCCCCCGAAGAGACCCAGTACTTC,CASRAPEETQYF,NA,TRBJ2-5,NA,TRBV6-5
TGTGCCAGCAGTGACCTCGGGGGGCCAGAGGAGACCCAGTACTTC,CASSDLGGPEETQYF,NA,TRBJ2-5,NA,TRBV25-1
TGTGCCAGCAGCCAAGACAGGGGGGCTGAAGCTTTCTTT,CASSQDRGAEAFF,TRBD1,TRBJ1-1,NA,TRBV3-1
TGTGCCAGCAGCCCCGGACTAGCGGAGTACTACAATGAGCAGTTCTTC,CASSPGLAEYYNEQFF,TRBD2,TRBJ2-1,NA,TRBV5-4
TGCAGCGTGTGGGGGTGGGACAAGTACACAGATACGCAGTATTTT,CSVWGWDKYTDTQYF,NA,TRBJ2-3,NA,TRBV29-1
TGTGCCAGCAGCGTAGCTCCGGGGGGGCCCACCGGGGAGCTGTTTTTT,CASSVAPGGPTGELFF,TRBD2,TRBJ2-2,NA,TRBV9
TGTGCCAGCAGTCGAGAGACAACTAATGAAAAACTGTTTTTT,CASSRETTNEKLFF,NA,TRBJ1-4,NA,TRBV12-3/TRBV12-4
TGCAGCGTGAAGGACGGGGGTAATCAGCCCCAGCATTTT,CSVKDGGNQPQHF,NA,TRBJ1-5,NA,TRBV29-1
TGTGCCAGCAGTCACGACGAACAGGGAGGGTTATCTGAAGCTTTCTTT,CASSHDEQGGLSEAFF,NA,TRBJ1-1,NA,TRBV12-3/TRBV12-4
TGCAGCGTTGGGGCAAAAAACGGCTACGAGCAGTACTTC,CSVGAKNGYEQYF,NA,TRBJ2-7,NA,TRBV29-1
TGTGCCAGCAGCTCCTTAGCCCACCAGCATTTT,CASSSLAHQHF,NA,TRBJ1-5,NA,TRBV12-3/TRBV12-4
TGTGCTAGTGGATCCCGCGCTGAAGCTTTCTTT,CASGSRAEAFF,NA,TRBJ1-1,NA,TRBV12-5
TGCGCCAGCAGCTTGGAAGGGCAAACGGACTATGGCTACACCTTC,CASSLEGQTDYGYTF,NA,TRBJ1-2,NA,TRBV5-1
TGTGCCAGCAGCTTAGGGAGGACTAGTAGCAACACGCAGTATTTT,CASSLGRTSSNTQYF,TRBD2,TRBJ2-3,NA,TRBV7-9
TGTGCCAGCAGCCACCCCTCCGGGACTAGCGGGGGTTACAATGAGCAGTTCTTC,CASSHPSGTSGGYNEQFF,TRBD2,TRBJ2-1,NA,TRBV4-2
TGTGCCAGCAGCTTGGACAGCAATGAGCAGTTCTTC,CASSLDSNEQFF,NA,TRBJ2-1,NA,TRBV5-4
TGTGCCAGCAGCTTAATCCGGTCGAATCAGCCCCAGCATTTT,CASSLIRSNQPQHF,NA,TRBJ1-5,NA,TRBV7-8
TGTGCCAGCAGCTTATTGACACAGAACACTGAAGCTTTCTTT,CASSLLTQNTEAFF,NA,TRBJ1-1,once,TRBV11-2
TGTGCCAGCAGTGTTACACAGGGGGCCGGGGAGCTGTTTTTT,CASSVTQGAGELFF,TRBD1,TRBJ2-2,NA,TRBV27
TGTGCCTCGAGTGGGGACCTTCTCCCGGGTGGGACAGATACGCAGTATTTT,CASSGDLLPGGTDTQYF,NA,TRBJ2-3,NA,TRBV30
TGTGCCACCTGGGACGGATACAATGAGCAGTTCTTC,CATWDGYNEQFF,NA,TRBJ2-1,NA,TRBV24-1
TGTGCCAGCAGTAACGACGGGACTGGCTACACCTTC,CASSNDGTGYTF,NA,TRBJ1-2,NA,TRBV6-4
TGCAGCGTTGGCGGACAGGTGAACACTGAAGCTTTCTTT,CSVGGQVNTEAFF,TRBD1,TRBJ1-1,NA,TRBV29-1
TGTGCCTGGAGTGTAGGGCAGGAAAACATTCAGTACTTC,CAWSVGQENIQYF,NA,TRBJ2-4,NA,TRBV30
TGTGCCAGTAGTAGCCAGACAGGGGGCGGCAATCAGCCCCAGCATTTT,CASSSQTGGGNQPQHF,TRBD1,TRBJ1-5,NA,TRBV19
TGTGCCAGCAGCCAAGATGGACACAAGGGTAACTATGGCTACACCTTC,CASSQDGHKGNYGYTF,NA,TRBJ1-2,NA,TRBV3-1
TGTGCCAGCAGCTCGACAGGGCCAGGCCGAGATACGCAGTATTTT,CASSSTGPGRDTQYF,TRBD1,TRBJ2-3,NA,TRBV12-3/TRBV12-4
TGTGCCAGCAGCGCGAGGGGACAGGATAAACTAACAGATACGCAGTATTTT,CASSARGQDKLTDTQYF,TRBD1,TRBJ2-3,once,TRBV9
TGTGCCAGCAGCCAAGAGATCAGACTAGCGGGGTATTCCGATGAGCAGTTCTTC,CASSQEIRLAGYSDEQFF,TRBD2,TRBJ2-1,once,TRBV4-2
TGTGCCTGGAGTCAGGGATACAATCAGCCCCAGCATTTT,CAWSQGYNQPQHF,NA,TRBJ1-5,NA,TRBV30
TGTGCCAGCAGAACTCTAGCGGGGGGGCCCCAGTACTTC,CASRTLAGGPQYF,TRBD2,TRBJ2-5,NA,TRBV6-6
TGTGCCTGGAGTGTGGCAGGGGGCGAAGAAACTGAAGCTTTCTTT,CAWSVAGGEETEAFF,TRBD1,TRBJ1-1,NA,TRBV30
TGTGCCAGCAGCGTAGGTACCGAGGCCATTCAGTACTTC,CASSVGTEAIQYF,NA,TRBJ2-4,NA,TRBV9